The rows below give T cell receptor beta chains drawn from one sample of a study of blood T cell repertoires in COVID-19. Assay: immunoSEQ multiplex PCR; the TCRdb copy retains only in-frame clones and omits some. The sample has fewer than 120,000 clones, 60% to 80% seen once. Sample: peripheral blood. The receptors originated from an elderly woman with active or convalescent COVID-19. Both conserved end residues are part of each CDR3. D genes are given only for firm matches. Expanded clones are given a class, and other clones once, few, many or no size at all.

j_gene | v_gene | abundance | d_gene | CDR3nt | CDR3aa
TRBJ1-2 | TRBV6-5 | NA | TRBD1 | TGTGCCAGCAGTTCTTCCGACAGGGCTGGCTACACCTTC | CASSSSDRAGYTF
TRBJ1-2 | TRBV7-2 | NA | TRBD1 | TGTGCCAGCAGCTCAGACAGGGGAGGTCATGGCTACACCTTC | CASSSDRGGHGYTF
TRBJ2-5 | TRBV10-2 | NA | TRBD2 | TGCGCCAGCAGTGAGCCGGGACTAGCGGAGACCCAGTACTTC | CASSEPGLAETQYF
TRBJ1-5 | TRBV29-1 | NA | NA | TGCAGCGTTCGCAGCGGGAATCAGCCCCAGCATTTT | CSVRSGNQPQHF
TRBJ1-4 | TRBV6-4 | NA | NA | TGTGCCACCCTACCCCGGTTGGAGGGTCGGGGTGAAAAACTGTTTTTT | CATLPRLEGRGEKLFF
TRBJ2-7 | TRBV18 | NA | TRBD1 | TGTGCCAGCTCACTGGGACAGCCAGGGGAGCAGTACTTC | CASSLGQPGEQYF
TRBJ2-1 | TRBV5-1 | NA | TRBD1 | TGCGCCAGCAGGGCCGATACCGGGACAGCAAGCTACAATGAGCAGTTCTTC | CASRADTGTASYNEQFF
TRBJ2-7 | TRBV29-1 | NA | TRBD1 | TGCAGCGTGCCAGGGGGTAGGGGGCAGTACTTC | CSVPGGRGQYF
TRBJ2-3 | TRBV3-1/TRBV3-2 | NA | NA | TGTGCCAGCAGCCAAATCGGGACTAGCACAGATACGCAGTATTTT | CASSQIGTSTDTQYF
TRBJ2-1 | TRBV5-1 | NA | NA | TGCGCCAGCAGCTTGGGTGTCTCATCCATCAGGAATGAGCAGTTCTTC | CASSLGVSSIRNEQFF
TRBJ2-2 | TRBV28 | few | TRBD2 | TGTGCCAGCAGTTCTAGCGGGTACACGAACACCGGGGAGCTGTTTTTT | CASSSSGYTNTGELFF
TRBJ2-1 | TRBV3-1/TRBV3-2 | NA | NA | TGTGCCAGCCTAATGGTAGATGAGCAGTTCTTC | CASLMVDEQFF
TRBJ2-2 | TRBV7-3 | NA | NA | TGTGCCAGCAGCCCCTCCCAGGGGACCGGGGAGCTGTTTTTT | CASSPSQGTGELFF
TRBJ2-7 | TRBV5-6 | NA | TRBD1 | TGTGCCAGCAGCTTTGATTTATTTCCGGGACAGGAGTACGAGCAGTACTTC | CASSFDLFPGQEYEQYF
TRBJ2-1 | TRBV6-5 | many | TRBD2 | TGTGCCAGCGGTTCAAGGGCGGGAGGAAACAATGAGCAGTTCTTC | CASGSRAGGNNEQFF
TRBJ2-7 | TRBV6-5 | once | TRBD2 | TGTGCCAGCAGTTACTCCCTCGGGACTAGACCTCGCGAGCAGTACTTC | CASSYSLGTRPREQYF
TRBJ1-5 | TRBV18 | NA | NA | TGTGCCAGCTCACCACTCAGGGACAATCAGCCCCAGCATTTT | CASSPLRDNQPQHF
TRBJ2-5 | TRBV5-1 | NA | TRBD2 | TGCGCCAGCAGCCTAGTAGCGGGAGGGACCATCCAAGAGACCCAGTACTTC | CASSLVAGGTIQETQYF
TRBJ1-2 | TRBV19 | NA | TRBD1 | TGTGCCAGTAATCGACAGGGCGGTAACTATGGCTACACCTTC | CASNRQGGNYGYTF
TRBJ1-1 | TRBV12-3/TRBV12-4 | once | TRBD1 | TGTGCCAGCACCAAAACAGGGGACACTGAAGCTTTCTTT | CASTKTGDTEAFF
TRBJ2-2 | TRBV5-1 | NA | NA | TGCGCCAGCAGGTCAATGCCGGCAGGGAACACCGGGGAGCTGTTTTTT | CASRSMPAGNTGELFF
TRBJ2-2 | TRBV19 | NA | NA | TGTGCCAGTAGTCCGCGTTATAGCGGGGAGCTGTTTTTT | CASSPRYSGELFF
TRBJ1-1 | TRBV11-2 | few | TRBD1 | TGTGCCAGCAGCCTCCGGGACAGGGGTACTGAAGCTTTCTTT | CASSLRDRGTEAFF
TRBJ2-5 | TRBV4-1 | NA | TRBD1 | TGCGCCAGCAGCCGAGCCGGGACAGGGGTGGCGTCTGAGACCCAGTACTTC | CASSRAGTGVASETQYF
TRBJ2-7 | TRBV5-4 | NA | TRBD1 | TGTGCCAGCAGCTCCCAGCCCGGGACAGGGTCCTACGAGCAGTACTTC | CASSSQPGTGSYEQYF
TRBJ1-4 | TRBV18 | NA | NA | TGTGCCAGCTCACATATCGCAACTAATGAAAAACTGTTTTTT | CASSHIATNEKLFF
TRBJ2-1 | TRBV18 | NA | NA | TGTGCCAGCTCTCCCGGAGGGGACTTCTGGCGGGTCTTC | CASSPGGDFWRVF
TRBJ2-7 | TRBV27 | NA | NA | TGTGCCAGCAGTAGGGCAGGGGTCATGTACTTC | CASSRAGVMYF
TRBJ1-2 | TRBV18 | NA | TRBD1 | TGTGCCAGCTCACCACAGGCGACAGGGACTAACTATGGCTACACCTTC | CASSPQATGTNYGYTF
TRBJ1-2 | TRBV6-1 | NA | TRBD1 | TGTGCCAGCAGTGAAGCTAGGGGGCTGGGAAACTATGGCTACACCTTC | CASSEARGLGNYGYTF
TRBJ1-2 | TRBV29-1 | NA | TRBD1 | TGCAGCGCAGGGACAGGGGACGGCTACACCTTC | CSAGTGDGYTF
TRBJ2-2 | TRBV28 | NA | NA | TGTGCCAGCAGTTCCCTCCGAGGCACCGGGGAGCTGTTTTTT | CASSSLRGTGELFF
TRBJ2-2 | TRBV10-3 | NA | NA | TGTGCCATCAGTGGACTAGACGGCGGGGAGCTGTTTTTT | CAISGLDGGELFF
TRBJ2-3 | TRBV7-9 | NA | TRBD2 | TGTGCCAGCAGCTCCCTTCCGGGAGGGACAGATACGCAGTATTTT | CASSSLPGGTDTQYF
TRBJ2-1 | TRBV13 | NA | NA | TGTGCCAGCAGCCTTACAGCAGGCCTTGAGCAGTTCTTC | CASSLTAGLEQFF
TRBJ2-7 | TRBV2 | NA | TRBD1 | TGTGCCAGCAGCGGACAGGGCGGTTACGAGCAGTACTTC | CASSGQGGYEQYF
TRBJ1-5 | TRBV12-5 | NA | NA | TGTGCTAGTGGCCCCGGTAGGCCCCAGCATTTT | CASGPGRPQHF
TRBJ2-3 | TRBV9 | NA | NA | TGTGCCAGCAGCGTAGCCGGAGCCACAGATACGCAGTATTTT | CASSVAGATDTQYF
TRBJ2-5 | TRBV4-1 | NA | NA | TGCGCCAGCAGCCAAGATGACAGGCCCTATCAAGAGACCCAGTACTTC | CASSQDDRPYQETQYF
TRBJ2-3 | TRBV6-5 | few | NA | TGTGCCAGCAGTAACCCAGGGGCTAGTTATGATACGCAGTATTTT | CASSNPGASYDTQYF
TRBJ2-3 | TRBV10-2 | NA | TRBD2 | TGCGCCAGCAGTGTTAGCGGGAGGGCCATTCGCACAGATACGCAGTATTTT | CASSVSGRAIRTDTQYF
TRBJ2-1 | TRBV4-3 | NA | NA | TGCGCCAGCAGCCAAGATTTACGGAGTGGGTACAATGAGCAGTTCTTC | CASSQDLRSGYNEQFF